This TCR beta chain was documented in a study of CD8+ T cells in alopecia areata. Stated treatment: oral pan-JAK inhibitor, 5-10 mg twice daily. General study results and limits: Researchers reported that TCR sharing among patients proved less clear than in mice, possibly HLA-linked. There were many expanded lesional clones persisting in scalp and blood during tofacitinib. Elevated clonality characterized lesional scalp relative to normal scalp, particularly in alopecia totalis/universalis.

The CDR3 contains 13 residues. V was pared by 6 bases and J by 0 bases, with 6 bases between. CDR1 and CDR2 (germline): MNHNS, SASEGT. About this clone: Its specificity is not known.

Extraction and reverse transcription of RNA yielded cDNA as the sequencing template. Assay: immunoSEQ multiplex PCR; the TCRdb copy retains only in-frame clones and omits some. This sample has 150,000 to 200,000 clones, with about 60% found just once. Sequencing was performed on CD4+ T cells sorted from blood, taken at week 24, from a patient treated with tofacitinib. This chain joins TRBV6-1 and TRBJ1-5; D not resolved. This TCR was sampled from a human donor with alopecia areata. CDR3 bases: TGTGCCAGCAGGACCTATAGCAATCAGCCCCAGCATTTT. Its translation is CASRTYSNQPQHF.